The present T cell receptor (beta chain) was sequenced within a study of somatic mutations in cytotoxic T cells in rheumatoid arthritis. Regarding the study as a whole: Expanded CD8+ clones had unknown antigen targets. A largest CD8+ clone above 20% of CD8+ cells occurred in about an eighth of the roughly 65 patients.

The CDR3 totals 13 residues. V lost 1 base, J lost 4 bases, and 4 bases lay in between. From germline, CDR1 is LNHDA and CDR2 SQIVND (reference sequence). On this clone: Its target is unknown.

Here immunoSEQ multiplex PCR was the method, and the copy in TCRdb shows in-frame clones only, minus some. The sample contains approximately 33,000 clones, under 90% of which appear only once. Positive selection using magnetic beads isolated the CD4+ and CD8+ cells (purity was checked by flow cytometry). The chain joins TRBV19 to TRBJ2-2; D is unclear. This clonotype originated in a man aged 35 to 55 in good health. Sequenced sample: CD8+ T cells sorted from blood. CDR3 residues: CASSIGGTGELFF. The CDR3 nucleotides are TGTGCCAGTAGTATAGGGGGCACCGGGGAGCTGTTTTTT.